This T cell receptor (beta chain) stems from a study of cytomegalovirus exposure and HLA in healthy donors. PCR involved 60 Vbeta and 13 Jbeta primers. Produced via immunoSEQ multiplex PCR; TCRdb's table is partial and in-frame only. The sample consists of tens of thousands of clones, around three quarters of them appearing once. Turning to this clone: What it binds is unknown.

The junction had 7 bases not matched to a gene; V was cut back by 6 bases and J by 5 bases. The CDR3 is 14 residues long. Per the germline V gene, CDR1 is MNHEY and CDR2 is SVGAGI. Study-wide results and limits: Reported performance of the classifier showed diagnosis of cytomegalovirus status with high specificity and sensitivity. The study flagged around 150 TCR beta chains as cytomegalovirus-associated. Some public TCRs appeared in many individuals, while most sequences were rare.

Material for sequencing was PBMCs. The rearrangement uses TRBV6-5 and TRBJ2-7; 10 bases align to TRBD1. The sequence derives from a male donor in good health and CMV-seronegative. Here the CDR3 DNA reads TGTGCCAGCAGCCCCGACAGGGGGCGAAACGAGCAGTACTTC. The encoded protein is CASSPDRGRNEQYF.